The T cell receptor beta chain described here comes from a study of preoperative IRX-2 immunotherapy in early breast cancer. V lost 4 bases to trimming and J lost 2 bases, with 12 bases between them. CDR3 length: 16 amino acids. Treatment denoted: preoperative locoregional IRX-2 cytokine immunotherapy. Patients received preoperative, locoregional IRX-2 cytokine immunotherapy in a phase Ib study. The assay was immunoSEQ multiplex PCR, and TCRdb's table has in-frame clones only and misses some. The sample yields around 38,000 clones, approximately 77% seen once. The TCR sequence derives from a human donor with breast cancer. Sequenced here: tumor tissue, sampled after IRX-2 immunotherapy. The V call is TRBV23-1, the J call TRBJ2-6; weak D call: TRBD1 (6 bases). TRBV23-1 is an ORF, with its function uncertain. CDR3 amino acids: CASSRDTNTGANVLTF. DNA for the CDR3: TGCGCCAGCAGTCGGGACACCAATACTGGGGCCAACGTCCTGACTTTC.